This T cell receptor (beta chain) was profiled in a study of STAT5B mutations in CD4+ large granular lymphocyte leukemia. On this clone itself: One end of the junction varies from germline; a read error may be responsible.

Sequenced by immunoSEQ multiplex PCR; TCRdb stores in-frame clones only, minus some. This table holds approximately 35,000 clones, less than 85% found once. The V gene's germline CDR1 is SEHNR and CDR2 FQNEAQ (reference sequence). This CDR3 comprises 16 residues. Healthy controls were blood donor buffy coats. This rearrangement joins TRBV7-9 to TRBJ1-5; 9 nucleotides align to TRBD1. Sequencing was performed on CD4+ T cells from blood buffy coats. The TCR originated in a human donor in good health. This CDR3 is CASSLGPGQGQQPQHF. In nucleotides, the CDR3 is TGTGCCAGCAGTTTAGGTCCGGGACAGGGACAACAGCCCCAGCATTTT. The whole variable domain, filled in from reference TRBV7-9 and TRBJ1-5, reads DTGVSQNPRHKITKRGQNVTFRCDPISEHNRLYWYRQTLGQGPEFLTYFQNEAQLEKSRLLSDRFSAERPKGSFSTLEIQRTEQGDSAMYLCASSLGPGQGQQPQHFGDGTRLSIL.